This T cell receptor beta chain was captured in a study of T cell responses to AZD1222 COVID-19 vaccine (dated by TCRdb to the early 2020s). For the study in its entirety: AZD1222 recipients whose second dose came at about 4 weeks and those whose second dose came at about 12 weeks were combined into one group, since spike-specific TCR depth and breadth did not differ between the two schedules. A total of approximately 240 trial participants underwent TCR sequencing, of whom nearly 210 received two doses of AZD1222 and some 25 received two doses of the MenACWY control vaccine. Trial participants were enrolled by age into 18-55, 56-69 and 70-plus year subgroups, with roughly 150, 30 and 60 TCR-sequenced participants respectively.

According to the study, the label for this sample's time point signals: baseline before first vaccination. Vaccinee samples came from UK trials COV001 and COV002, including a single-blind randomized controlled phase 2/3 trial of AZD1222 (ChAdOx1 nCoV-19) in healthy adults. For TCRbeta chain sequencing, PBMC samples from trial participants were taken at day 0 and at day 28 after the second dose. The junction carries 14 bases between V and J, which are trimmed by 6 bases and 12 bases respectively. From the germline V gene, CDR1 is MNHEY and CDR2 is SVGAGI. The CDR3 contains 12 residues, cysteine and phenylalanine counted. CDR3 DNA is the only sequence kept; it has 36 bases, read in frame from the first base. Points on this clone: This receptor's antigen is unknown. Base qualities are not recorded, but no much larger clone differs from it by a single base.

What the study reported, not specific to this receptor: Because no samples from the day 14 peak response were available, repertoires could be characterized only after the peak T cell response. CD4 TCRs associated with the vaccine covered the entire spike protein, and the dominant responses were in regions 160-218 and 743-854. Reportedly, almost half of the unique spike-specific TCRs recognized epitopes lying outside the regions that are mutated in the B.1.351 and B.1.1.7 variants. Participants were mostly white British and included more females than males, and it was suggested by the authors that clonal diversity may have been underestimated. Spike-specific TCR breadth and depth rose significantly after two AZD1222 doses compared with day 0 and with MenACWY recipients. The 56-69-year group was small, and its depth increase did not reach significance, likely because of low power. Conclusions about previously exposed vaccinees were limited because only a handful of AZD1222 recipients were SARS-CoV-2 seropositive at baseline.

The CDR3 regions of human TCRbeta chains were analyzed by immunosequencing. In the authors' own workflow: TCRs in the repertoires were compared against a reference library of SARS-CoV-2-specific TCRs that had been generated with the MIRA antigen-specificity platform. Breadth was defined as the fraction of unique TCRs that were SARS-CoV-2-associated, and depth was defined as the fraction of total T cells that were SARS-CoV-2-associated. Using the MIRA data, each spike-specific TCR was assigned both to the spike region to which the TCR was reactive and to a CD4 or CD8 class. Log10-transformed breadth and depth values were compared by one-way ANOVA with Sidak's multiple comparisons tests. Imported from immuneACCESS, the table was reduced by TCRdb to in-frame sequences with V and J called. These copies leave out some clones; in studies compared against another copy, an unresolved V gene accounts for under half, and the cause of the remainder is not known. The V and J calls and the clone size are those of that table, but D and trimming were determined from the DNA. A total of just over 70,000 clones appear in this sample, roughly 85% of them only once. The ten largest clones capture about 20% of the sample.

The starting material was peripheral blood, obtained on day 0 of AZD1222 vaccination. This sequence was found in an adult in good health. The chain joins TRBV6-5 to TRBJ1-4; the D gene is perhaps TRBD1, from 5 matching bases. The DNA reads TGTGCCAGCAGGTCGCAGGGTGATCAACTGTTTTTT. Translated, it reads CASRSQGDQLFF.